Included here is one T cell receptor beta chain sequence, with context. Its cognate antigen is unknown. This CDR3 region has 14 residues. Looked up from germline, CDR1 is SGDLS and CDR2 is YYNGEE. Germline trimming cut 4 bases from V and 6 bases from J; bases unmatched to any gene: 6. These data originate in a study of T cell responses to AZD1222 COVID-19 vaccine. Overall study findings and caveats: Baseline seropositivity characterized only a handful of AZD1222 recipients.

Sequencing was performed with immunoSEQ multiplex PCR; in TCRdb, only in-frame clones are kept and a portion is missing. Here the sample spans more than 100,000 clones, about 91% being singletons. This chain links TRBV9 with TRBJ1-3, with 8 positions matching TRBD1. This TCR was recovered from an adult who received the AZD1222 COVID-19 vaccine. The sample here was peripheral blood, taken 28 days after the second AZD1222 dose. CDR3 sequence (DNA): TGTGCCAGCAGCTCAGGGGGCCCTGCAAACACCATATATTTT. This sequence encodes CASSSGGPANTIYF.